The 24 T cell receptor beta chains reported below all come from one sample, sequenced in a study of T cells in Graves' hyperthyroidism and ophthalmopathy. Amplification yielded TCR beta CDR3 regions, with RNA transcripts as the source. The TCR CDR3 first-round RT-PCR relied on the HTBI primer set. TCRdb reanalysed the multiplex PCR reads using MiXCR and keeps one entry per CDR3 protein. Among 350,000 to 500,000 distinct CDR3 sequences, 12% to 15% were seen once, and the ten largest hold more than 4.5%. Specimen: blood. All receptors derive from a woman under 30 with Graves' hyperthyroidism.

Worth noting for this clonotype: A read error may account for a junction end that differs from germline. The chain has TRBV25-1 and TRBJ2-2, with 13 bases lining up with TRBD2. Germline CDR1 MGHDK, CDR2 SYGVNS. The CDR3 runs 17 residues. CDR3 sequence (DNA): TGTGCCAGCAGTCCGACGGGACTAGCGGGAACCACCGGGGAGCTGCTTTTT. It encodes CASSPTGLAGTTGELLF. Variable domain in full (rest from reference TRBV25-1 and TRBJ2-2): EADIYQTPRYLVIGTGKKITLECSQTMGHDKMYWYQQDPGMELHLIHYSYGVNSTEKGDLSSESTVSRIRTEHFPLTLESARPSHTSQYLCASSPTGLAGTTGELLFGEGSRLTVL.

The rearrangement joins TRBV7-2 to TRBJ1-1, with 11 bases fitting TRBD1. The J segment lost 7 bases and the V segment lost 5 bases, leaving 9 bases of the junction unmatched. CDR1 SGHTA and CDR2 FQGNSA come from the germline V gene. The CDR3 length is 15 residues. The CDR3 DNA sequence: TGTGCCAGCAGCCCCGGGACAGGGGGTTCGCGTGAAGCTTTCTTT. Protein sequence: CASSPGTGGSREAFF.

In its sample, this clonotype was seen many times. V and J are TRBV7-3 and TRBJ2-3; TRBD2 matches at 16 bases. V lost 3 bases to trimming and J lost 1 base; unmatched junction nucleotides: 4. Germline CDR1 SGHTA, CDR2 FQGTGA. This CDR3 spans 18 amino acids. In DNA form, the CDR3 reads TGTGCCAGCAGCTTGGGACTAGCGGGAGGGCGAGGCACAGATACGCAGTATTTT. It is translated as CASSLGLAGGRGTDTQYF.

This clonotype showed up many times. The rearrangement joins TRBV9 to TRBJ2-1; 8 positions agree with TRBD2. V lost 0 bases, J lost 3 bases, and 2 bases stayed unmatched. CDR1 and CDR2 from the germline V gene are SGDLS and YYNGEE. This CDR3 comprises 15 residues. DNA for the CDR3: TGTGCCAGCAGCGTAGGCAGCGGGGGCTACAATGAGCAGTTCTTC. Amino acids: CASSVGSGGYNEQFF. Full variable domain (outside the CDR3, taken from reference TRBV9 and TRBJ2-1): DSGVTQTPKHLITATGQRVTLRCSPRSGDLSVYWYQQSLDQGLQFLIQYYNGEERAKGNILERFSAQQFPDLHSELNLSSLELGDSALYFCASSVGSGGYNEQFFGPGTRLTVL.

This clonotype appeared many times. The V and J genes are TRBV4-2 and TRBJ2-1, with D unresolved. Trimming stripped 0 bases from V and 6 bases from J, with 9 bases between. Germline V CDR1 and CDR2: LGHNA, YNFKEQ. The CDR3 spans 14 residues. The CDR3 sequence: CASSQDVGRNEQFF. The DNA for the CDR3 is TGTGCCAGCAGCCAAGATGTCGGCCGCAATGAGCAGTTCTTC.

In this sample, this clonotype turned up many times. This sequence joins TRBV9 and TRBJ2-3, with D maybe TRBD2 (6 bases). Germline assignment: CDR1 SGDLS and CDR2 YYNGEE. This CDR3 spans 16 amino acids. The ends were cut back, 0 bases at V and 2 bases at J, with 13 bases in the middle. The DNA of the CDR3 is TGTGCCAGCAGCGTAGAGCTAGCGACGTACACAGATACGCAGTATTTT. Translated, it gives CASSVELATYTDTQYF. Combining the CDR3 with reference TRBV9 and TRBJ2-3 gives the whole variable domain DSGVTQTPKHLITATGQRVTLRCSPRSGDLSVYWYQQSLDQGLQFLIQYYNGEERAKGNILERFSAQQFPDLHSELNLSSLELGDSALYFCASSVELATYTDTQYFGPGTRLTVL.

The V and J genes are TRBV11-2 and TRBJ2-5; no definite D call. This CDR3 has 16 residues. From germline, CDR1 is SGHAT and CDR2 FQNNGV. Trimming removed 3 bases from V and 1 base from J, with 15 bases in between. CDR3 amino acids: CASSLATAVAQETQYF. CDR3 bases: TGTGCCAGCAGCTTGGCCACGGCGGTCGCCCAAGAGACCCAGTACTTC.

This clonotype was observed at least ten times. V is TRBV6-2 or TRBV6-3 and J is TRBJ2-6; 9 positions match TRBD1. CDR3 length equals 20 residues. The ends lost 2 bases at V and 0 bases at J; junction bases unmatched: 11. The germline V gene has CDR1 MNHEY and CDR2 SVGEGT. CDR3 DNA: TGTGCCAGCAGTTACGGGTTATTGGGACAGGGAGACTCTGGGGCCAACGTCCTGACTTTC. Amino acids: CASSYGLLGQGDSGANVLTF.

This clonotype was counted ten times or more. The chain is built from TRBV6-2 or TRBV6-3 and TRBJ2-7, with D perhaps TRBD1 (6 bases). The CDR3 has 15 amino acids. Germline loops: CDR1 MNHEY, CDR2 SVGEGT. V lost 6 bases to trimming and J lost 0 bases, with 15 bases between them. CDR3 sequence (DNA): TGTGCCAGCAGGGATCCGGGACACATCTCCTACGAGCAGTACTTC. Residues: CASRDPGHISYEQYF.

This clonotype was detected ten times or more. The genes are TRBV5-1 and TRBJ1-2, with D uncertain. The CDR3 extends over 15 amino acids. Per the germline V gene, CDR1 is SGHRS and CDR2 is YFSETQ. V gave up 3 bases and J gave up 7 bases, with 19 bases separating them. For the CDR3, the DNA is TGCGCCAGCAGCTACTTGTCACAGCCCGCCGGTGGCTACACCTTC. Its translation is CASSYLSQPAGGYTF.

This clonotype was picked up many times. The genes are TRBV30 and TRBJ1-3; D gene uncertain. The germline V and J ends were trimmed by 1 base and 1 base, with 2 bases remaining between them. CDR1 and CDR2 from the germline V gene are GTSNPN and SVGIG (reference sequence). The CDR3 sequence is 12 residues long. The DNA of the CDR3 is TGTGCCTGGAGTGATTCTGGAAACACCATATATTTT. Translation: CAWSDSGNTIYF.

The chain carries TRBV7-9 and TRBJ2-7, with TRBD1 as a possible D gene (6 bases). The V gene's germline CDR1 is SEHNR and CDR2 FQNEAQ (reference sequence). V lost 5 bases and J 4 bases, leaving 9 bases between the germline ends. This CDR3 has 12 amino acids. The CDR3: CASSPGQYEQYF. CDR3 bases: TGTGCCAGCAGCCCTGGACAGTACGAGCAGTACTTC.

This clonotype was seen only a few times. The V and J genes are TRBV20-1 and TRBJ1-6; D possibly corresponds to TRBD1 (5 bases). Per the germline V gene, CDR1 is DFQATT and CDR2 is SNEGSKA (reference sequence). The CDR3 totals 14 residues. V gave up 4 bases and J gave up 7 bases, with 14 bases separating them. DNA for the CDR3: TGCAGTGCTAAGCTGCCGACAGTCAATTCACCCCTCCACTTT. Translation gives CSAKLPTVNSPLHF.

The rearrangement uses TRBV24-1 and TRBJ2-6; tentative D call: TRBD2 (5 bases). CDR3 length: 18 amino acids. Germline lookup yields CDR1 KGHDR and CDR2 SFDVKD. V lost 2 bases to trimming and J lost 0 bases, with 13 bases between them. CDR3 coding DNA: TGTGCCACCAGTGATTCCGGACTGCCGACCTCTGGGGCCAACGTCCTGACTTTC. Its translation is CATSDSGLPTSGANVLTF.

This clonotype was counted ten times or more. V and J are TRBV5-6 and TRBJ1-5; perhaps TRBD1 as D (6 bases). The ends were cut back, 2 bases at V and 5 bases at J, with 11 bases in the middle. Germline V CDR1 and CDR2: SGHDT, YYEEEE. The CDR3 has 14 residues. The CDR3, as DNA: TGTGCCAGCAGCTTATGGGGGCCCCATCAGCCCCAGCATTTT. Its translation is CASSLWGPHQPQHF.

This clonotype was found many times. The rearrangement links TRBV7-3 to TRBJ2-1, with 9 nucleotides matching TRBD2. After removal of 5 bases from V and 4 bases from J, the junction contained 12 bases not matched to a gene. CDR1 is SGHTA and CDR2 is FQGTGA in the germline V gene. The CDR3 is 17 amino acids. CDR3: CASSPDILAGKYNEQFF. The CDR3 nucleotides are TGTGCCAGCAGCCCCGATATTCTAGCGGGAAAATACAATGAGCAGTTCTTC.

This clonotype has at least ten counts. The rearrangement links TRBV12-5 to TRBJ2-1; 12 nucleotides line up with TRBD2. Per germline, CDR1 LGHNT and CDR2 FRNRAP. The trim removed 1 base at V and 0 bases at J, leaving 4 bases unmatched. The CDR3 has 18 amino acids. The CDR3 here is CASGLGTSGTSSYNEQFF. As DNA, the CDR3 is TGTGCTAGTGGTTTGGGGACTAGCGGGACGAGCTCCTACAATGAGCAGTTCTTC.

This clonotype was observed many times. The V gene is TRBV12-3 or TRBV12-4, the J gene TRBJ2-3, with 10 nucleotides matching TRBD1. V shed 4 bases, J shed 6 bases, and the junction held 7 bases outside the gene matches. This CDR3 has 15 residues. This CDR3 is CASSWTGTGVDTQYF. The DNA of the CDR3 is TGTGCCAGCAGTTGGACCGGGACAGGGGTGGATACGCAGTATTTT.

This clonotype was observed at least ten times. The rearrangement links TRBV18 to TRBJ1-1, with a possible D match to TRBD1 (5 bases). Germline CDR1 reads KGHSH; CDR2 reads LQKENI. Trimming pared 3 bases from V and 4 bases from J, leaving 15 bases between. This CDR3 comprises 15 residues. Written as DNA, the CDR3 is TGTGCCAGCTCACCTCCGGGGGGAGGCGGCACTGAAGCTTTCTTT. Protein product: CASSPPGGGGTEAFF.

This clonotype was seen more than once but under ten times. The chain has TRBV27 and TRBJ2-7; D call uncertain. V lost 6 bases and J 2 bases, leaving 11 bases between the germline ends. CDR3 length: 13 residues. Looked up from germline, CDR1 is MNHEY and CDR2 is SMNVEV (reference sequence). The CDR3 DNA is TGTGCCAGCAGCCGGACGGATACCTACGAGCAGTACTTC. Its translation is CASSRTDTYEQYF.

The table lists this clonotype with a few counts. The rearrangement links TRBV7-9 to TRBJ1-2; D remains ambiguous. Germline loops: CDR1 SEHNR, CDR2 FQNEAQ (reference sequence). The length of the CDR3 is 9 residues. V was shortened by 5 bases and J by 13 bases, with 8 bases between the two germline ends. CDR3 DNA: TGTGCCAGCAGCCTATTAAGCACCTTC. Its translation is CASSLLSTF.

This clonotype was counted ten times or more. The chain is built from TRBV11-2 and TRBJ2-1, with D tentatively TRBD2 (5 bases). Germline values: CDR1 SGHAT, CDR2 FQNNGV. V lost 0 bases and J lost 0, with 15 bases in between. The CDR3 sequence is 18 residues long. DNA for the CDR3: TGTGCCAGCAGCTTAGAACGCGACGAGAGGGTCTCCTACAATGAGCAGTTCTTC. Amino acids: CASSLERDERVSYNEQFF.

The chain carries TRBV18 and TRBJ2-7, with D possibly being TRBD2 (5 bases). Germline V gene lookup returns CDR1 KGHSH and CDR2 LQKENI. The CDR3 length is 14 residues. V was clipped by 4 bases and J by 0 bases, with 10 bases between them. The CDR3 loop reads CASSLTDSSYEQYF. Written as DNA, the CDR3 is TGTGCCAGCTCACTCACGGACTCCTCCTACGAGCAGTACTTC.

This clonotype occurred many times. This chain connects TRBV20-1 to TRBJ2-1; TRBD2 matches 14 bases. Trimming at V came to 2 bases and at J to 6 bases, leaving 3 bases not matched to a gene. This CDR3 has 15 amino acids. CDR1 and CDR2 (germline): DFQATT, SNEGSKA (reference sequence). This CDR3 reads CSARYGTSGGNEQFF. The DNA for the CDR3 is TGCAGTGCTAGATATGGGACTAGCGGGGGCAATGAGCAGTTCTTC.